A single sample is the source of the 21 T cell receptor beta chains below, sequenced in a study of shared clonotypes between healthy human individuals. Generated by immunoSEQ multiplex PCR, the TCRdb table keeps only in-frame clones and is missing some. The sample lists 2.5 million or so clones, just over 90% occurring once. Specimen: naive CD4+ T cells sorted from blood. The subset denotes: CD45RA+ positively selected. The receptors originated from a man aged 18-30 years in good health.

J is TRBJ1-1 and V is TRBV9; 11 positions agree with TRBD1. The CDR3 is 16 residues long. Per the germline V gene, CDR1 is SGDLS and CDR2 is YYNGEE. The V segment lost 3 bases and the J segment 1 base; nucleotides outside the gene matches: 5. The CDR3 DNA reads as TGTGCCAGCAGCGCCCAAGGGACAGGGGGGAACACTGAAGCTTTCTTT. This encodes CASSAQGTGGNTEAFF.

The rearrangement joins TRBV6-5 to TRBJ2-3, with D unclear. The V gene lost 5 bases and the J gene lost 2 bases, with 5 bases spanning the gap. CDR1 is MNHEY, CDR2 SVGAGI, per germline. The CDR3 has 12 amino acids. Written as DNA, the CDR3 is TGTGCCAGCAGTCGAGCCACAGATACGCAGTATTTT. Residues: CASSRATDTQYF.

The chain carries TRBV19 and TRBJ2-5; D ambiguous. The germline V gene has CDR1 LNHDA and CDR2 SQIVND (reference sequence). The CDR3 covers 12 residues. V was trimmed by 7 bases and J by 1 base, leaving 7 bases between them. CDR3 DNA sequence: TGTGCCAGTAAAGCACCCCAAGAGACCCAGTACTTC. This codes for CASKAPQETQYF.

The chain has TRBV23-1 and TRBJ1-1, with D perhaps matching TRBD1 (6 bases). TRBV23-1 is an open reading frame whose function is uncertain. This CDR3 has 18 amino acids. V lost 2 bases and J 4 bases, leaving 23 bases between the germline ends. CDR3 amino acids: CASSQGGWGQGRSTEAFF. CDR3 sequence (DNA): TGCGCCAGCAGTCAAGGGGGCTGGGGGCAGGGTAGAAGCACTGAAGCTTTCTTT.

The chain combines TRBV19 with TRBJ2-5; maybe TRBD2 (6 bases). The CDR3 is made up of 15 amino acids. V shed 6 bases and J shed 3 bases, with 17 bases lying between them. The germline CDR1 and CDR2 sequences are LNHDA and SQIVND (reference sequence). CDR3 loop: CASSPSVLEKETQYF. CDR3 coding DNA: TGTGCCAGTAGCCCTAGCGTCCTGGAGAAAGAGACCCAGTACTTC.

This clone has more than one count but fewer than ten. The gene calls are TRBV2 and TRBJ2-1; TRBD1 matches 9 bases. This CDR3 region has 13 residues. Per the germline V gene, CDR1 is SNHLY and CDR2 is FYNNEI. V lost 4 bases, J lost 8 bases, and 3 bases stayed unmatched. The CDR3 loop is CASSGGQGYEQFF. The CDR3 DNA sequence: TGTGCCAGCAGTGGGGGACAGGGCTATGAGCAGTTCTTC. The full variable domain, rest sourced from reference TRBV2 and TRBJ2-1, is EPEVTQTPSHQVTQMGQEVILRCVPISNHLYFYWYRQILGQKVEFLVSFYNNEISEKSEIFDDQFSVERPDGSNFTLKIRSTKLEDSAMYFCASSGGQGYEQFFGPGTRLTVL.

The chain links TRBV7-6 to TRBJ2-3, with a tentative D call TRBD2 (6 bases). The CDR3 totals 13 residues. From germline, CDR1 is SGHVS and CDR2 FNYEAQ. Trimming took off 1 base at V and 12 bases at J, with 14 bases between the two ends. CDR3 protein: CASSLVGLQGQYF. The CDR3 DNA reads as TGTGCCAGCAGCTTAGTGGGACTCCAAGGACAGTATTTT. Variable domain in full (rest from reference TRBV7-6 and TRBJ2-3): GAGVSQSPRYKVTKRGQDVALRCDPISGHVSLYWYRQALGQGPEFLTYFNYEAQQDKSGLPNDRFSAERPEGSISTLTIQRTEQRDSAMYRCASSLVGLQGQYFGPGTRLTVL.

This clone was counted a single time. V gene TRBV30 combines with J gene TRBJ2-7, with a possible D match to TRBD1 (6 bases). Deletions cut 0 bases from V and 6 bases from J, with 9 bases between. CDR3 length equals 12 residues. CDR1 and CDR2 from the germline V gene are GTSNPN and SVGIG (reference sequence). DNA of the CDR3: TGTGCCTGGAGTGTGTGGGGGCTCGAGCAGTACTTC. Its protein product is CAWSVWGLEQYF.

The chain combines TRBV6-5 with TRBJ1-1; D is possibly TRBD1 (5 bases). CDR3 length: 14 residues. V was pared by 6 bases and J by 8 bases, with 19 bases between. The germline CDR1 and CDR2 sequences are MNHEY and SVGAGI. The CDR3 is CASRELGDGQEAFF. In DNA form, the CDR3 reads TGTGCCAGCAGAGAACTCGGCGACGGACAAGAAGCTTTCTTT.

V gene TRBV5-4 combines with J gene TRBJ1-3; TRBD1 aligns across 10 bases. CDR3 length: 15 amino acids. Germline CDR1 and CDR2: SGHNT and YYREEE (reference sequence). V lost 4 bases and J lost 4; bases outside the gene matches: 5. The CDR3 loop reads CASSGGQGEGNTIYF. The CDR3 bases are TGTGCCAGCAGCGGCGGACAGGGGGAAGGAAACACCATATATTTT.

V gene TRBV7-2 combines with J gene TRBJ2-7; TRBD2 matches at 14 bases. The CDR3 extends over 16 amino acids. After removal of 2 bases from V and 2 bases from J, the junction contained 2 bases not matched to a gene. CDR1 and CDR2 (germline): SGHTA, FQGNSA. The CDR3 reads CASSLPGLAGAYEQYF. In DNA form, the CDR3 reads TGTGCCAGCAGCTTACCGGGACTAGCGGGAGCCTACGAGCAGTACTTC.

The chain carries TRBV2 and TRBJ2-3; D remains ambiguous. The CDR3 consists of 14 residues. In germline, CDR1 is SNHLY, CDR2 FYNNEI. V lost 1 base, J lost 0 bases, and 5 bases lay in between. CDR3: CASSEEKSTDTQYF. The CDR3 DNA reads TGTGCCAGCAGTGAAGAGAAGAGCACAGATACGCAGTATTTT.

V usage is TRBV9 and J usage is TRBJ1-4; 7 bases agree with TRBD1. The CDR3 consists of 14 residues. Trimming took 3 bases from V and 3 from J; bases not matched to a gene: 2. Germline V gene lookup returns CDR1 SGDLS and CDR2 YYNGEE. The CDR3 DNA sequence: TGTGCCAGCAGCGAGACAGGGTCTAATGAAAAACTGTTTTTT. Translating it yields CASSETGSNEKLFF.

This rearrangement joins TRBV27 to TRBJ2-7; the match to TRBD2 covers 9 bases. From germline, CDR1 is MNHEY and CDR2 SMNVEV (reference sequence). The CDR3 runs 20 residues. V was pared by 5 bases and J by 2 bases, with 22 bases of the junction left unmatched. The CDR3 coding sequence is TGTGCCAGCAGTCGCTCCCGGACGGTGAGTAGCGGGAGATCGGCCTACGAGCAGTACTTC. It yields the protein CASSRSRTVSSGRSAYEQYF.

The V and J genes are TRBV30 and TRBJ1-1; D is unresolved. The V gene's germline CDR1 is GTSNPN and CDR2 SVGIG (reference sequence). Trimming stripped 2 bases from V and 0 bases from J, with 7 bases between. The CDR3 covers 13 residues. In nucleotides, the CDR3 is TGTGCCTGGAGTTTCAAAGTGAACACTGAAGCTTTCTTT. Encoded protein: CAWSFKVNTEAFF.

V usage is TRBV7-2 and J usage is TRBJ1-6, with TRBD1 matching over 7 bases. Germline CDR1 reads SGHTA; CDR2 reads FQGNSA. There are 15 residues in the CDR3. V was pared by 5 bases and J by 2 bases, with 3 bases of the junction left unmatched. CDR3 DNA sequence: TGTGCCAGCAGCCCGGGACAGCCCTATAATTCACCCCTCCACTTT. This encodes CASSPGQPYNSPLHF.

In DNA form, the CDR3 reads TGTGCCACCAGACAGGGGTCGCATACTCCTTATCCCATTTATAATCAGCCCCAGCATTTT. Protein sequence: CATRQGSHTPYPIYNQPQHF. The chain is built from TRBV28 and TRBJ1-5, with TRBD1 identical over 8 bases. The CDR3 covers 20 residues. Germline V lookup: CDR1 MDHEN, CDR2 SYDVKM. The trim removed 10 bases at V and 4 bases at J, leaving 27 bases unmatched.

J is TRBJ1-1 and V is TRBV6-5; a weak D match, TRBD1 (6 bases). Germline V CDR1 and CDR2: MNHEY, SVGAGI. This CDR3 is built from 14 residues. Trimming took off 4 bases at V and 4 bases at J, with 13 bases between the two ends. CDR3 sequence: CASSSYRVGTEAFF. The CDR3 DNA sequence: TGTGCCAGCAGTTCCTACAGGGTGGGCACTGAAGCTTTCTTT.

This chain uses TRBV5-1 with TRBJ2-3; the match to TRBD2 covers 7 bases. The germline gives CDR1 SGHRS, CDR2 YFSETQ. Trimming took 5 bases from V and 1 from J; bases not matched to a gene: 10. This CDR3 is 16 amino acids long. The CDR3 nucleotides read TGCGCCAGCAGAAGGGTGGCTAGCGGTCGCACAGATACGCAGTATTTT. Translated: CASRRVASGRTDTQYF.

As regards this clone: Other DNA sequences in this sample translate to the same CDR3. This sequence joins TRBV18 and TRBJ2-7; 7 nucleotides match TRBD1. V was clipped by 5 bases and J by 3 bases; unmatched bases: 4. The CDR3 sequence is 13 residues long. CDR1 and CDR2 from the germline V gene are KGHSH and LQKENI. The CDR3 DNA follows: TGTGCCAGCTCATCAGGGGGTGGCTACGAGCAGTACTTC. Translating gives CASSSGGGYEQYF. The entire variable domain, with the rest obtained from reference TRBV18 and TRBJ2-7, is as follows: NAGVMQNPRHLVRRRGQEARLRCSPMKGHSHVYWYRQLPEEGLKFMVYLQKENIIDESGMPKERFSAEFPKEGPSILRIQQVVRGDSAAYFCASSSGGGYEQYFGPGTRLTVT.

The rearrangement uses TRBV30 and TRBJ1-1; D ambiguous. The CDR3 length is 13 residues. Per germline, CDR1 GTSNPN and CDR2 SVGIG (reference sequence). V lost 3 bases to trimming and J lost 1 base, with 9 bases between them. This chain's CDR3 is CAWRTEWNTEAFF. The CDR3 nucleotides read TGTGCCTGGAGAACCGAATGGAACACTGAAGCTTTCTTT.